This T cell receptor beta chain appears in the sequencing data of a study of metastatic and nonmetastatic thyroid tumors. Looking at the study overall: Peripheral blood and tumor or nodule samples from malignant and benign thyroid patients were compared. Findings of the study overall: Versus benign nodules, malignant thyroid tumors reportedly had significantly higher TCR beta diversity, in blood and tumor.

V trimming: 6 bases; J trimming: 5 bases; junction bases outside the gene matches: 5. The CDR3 is 14 amino acids. There were no patients who had received any treatment before thyroid surgery. There are many counts of this clone. What it binds is not known. As processed by the authors: The distant-metastasis classifier for papillary thyroid cancer was built from CDR3 differences across clinicopathological groups. Through MiXCR, TCRdb re-clonotyped the PCR reads. None of the V and J calls come from the authors' own analysis; TCRdb made them. Among approximately 38,000 clones listed, about a sixth were seen once.

The sequence came from a female donor with papillary thyroid cancer or a benign thyroid nodule (not recorded which). Some clones in this sample may be carry-over from other donors' samples. The chain couples TRBV12-3 or TRBV12-4 to TRBJ1-5; 9 bases fit TRBD1. Source material: tumor tissue. The chain's CDR3 is CASSQGQGHQPQHF. The CDR3 coding sequence is TGTGCCAGCAGCCAAGGACAGGGGCATCAGCCCCAGCATTTT.